The present T cell receptor beta chain was sequenced within a study of response to subunit inactivated influenza vaccine. General study findings and limits: Few new T cells, the authors suggested, are recruited by each seasonal influenza vaccination.

TCRdb passed the RT-PCR reads through MiXCR, listing each CDR3 protein once. The table records a few hundred thousand distinct CDR3 sequences, 21% of them present only once. In regard to this clonotype: Its antigen is currently unknown.

The CDR3 loop spans 13 amino acids. Per the germline V gene, CDR1 is MNHEY and CDR2 is SVGAGI. The ends were cut back, 2 bases at V and 5 bases at J, with 9 bases in the middle. This receptor was taken from a man aged 50 to 75 who received an inactivated influenza vaccine. The input for sequencing was PBMCs from blood, taken 21 months after vaccination. This chain uses TRBV6-5 with TRBJ2-5, with a possible D match to TRBD1 (5 bases). Here the CDR3 reads CASSYNNRETQYF. The CDR3 DNA follows: TGTGCCAGCAGTTACAATAACAGGGAGACCCAGTACTTC.